The 10 T cell receptor beta chains in this list originate from one sample, sequenced in a study of blood T cell repertoires in COVID-19. Only in-frame clones appear in the TCRdb table, and some are missing; sequencing was by immunoSEQ multiplex PCR. The sample includes some 150,000 clones, 80% to 90% of them seen just once. The sequencing sample was made of peripheral blood. Receptor source: a man aged 50-59 years with active COVID-19.

A single count supports this clone. CDR3 nucleotide sequence: TGTGCCAGTGACAGGGTCCAAGAGACCCAGTACTTC. This sequence encodes CASDRVQETQYF. This sequence joins TRBV6-4 and TRBJ2-5; 7 nucleotides line up with TRBD1. Trimming removed 9 bases from V and 1 base from J; junction bases left unmatched: 2. The CDR3 consists of 12 residues. Germline assignment: CDR1 MRHNA and CDR2 SNTAGT.

In nucleotides, the CDR3 is TGTGCCAGCAGTATAACAGGGGCTAGCGCAGATACGCAGTATTTT. It encodes CASSITGASADTQYF. J is TRBJ2-3 and V is TRBV6-2 or TRBV6-3; a possible D gene is TRBD1 (7 bases). This CDR3 contains 15 residues. The germline V gene has CDR1 MNHEY and CDR2 SVGEGT. The V end lost 5 bases, the J end lost 4 bases, and 16 bases lay between the germline ends.

V gene TRBV5-1 combines with J gene TRBJ2-5, with 8 nucleotides matching TRBD1. V trimming: 1 base; J trimming: 5 bases; junction bases outside the gene matches: 7. Germline V gene sequence: CDR1 SGHRS, CDR2 YFSETQ. The CDR3 spans 15 residues. Here the CDR3 reads CASSLQGALRETQYF. CDR3 bases: TGCGCCAGCAGCTTGCAGGGGGCGTTGAGGGAGACCCAGTACTTC.

The chain links TRBV20-1 to TRBJ2-7; 7 bases match TRBD1. This CDR3 is 10 amino acids long. Per germline, CDR1 DFQATT and CDR2 SNEGSKA (reference sequence). The trim removed 5 bases at V and 6 bases at J, leaving 1 base unmatched. Written as DNA, the CDR3 is TGCAGTGCTTCAGGGGGCGAGCAGTACTTC. Protein: CSASGGEQYF.

The rearrangement joins TRBV11-2 to TRBJ1-1, with TRBD1 matching 9 bases. This CDR3 contains 15 residues. CDR1 and CDR2 (germline): SGHAT, FQNNGV. Germline trimming cut 2 bases from V and 1 base from J; bases unmatched to any gene: 2. The CDR3 is CASSLRTGANTEAFF. In DNA form, the CDR3 reads TGTGCCAGCAGCTTACGGACAGGGGCGAACACTGAAGCTTTCTTT.

Written as DNA, the CDR3 is TGTGCCAGTAGTATCACAGGGGGCGCGACCTTCTCCTACAATGAGCAGTTCTTC. As protein: CASSITGGATFSYNEQFF. V and J are TRBV19 and TRBJ2-1, with 9 bases matching TRBD1. J lost 0 bases, V lost 3 bases, and 9 bases had no gene match. The germline V gene encodes CDR1 LNHDA and CDR2 SQIVND (reference sequence). The CDR3 is 18 residues long.

The chain joins TRBV6-2 or TRBV6-3 to TRBJ2-3; maybe TRBD2 (5 bases). The CDR3 covers 17 residues. V dropped 1 base and J dropped 0 bases, with 14 bases sitting between them. CDR1 is MNHEY and CDR2 is SVGEGT in the germline V gene. The CDR3 sequence is CASSYFQRLSSTDTQYF. As DNA, the CDR3 is TGTGCCAGCAGTTACTTCCAGCGGCTGTCTAGCACAGATACGCAGTATTTT.

The chain links TRBV6-5 to TRBJ1-2; unclear D gene. Per the germline V gene, CDR1 is MNHEY and CDR2 is SVGAGI. V was pared by 6 bases and J by 4 bases, with 18 bases between. The CDR3 spans 15 residues. CDR3: CASSSLRGMGYGYTF. The CDR3 DNA reads as TGTGCCAGCAGCTCGCTCCGAGGAATGGGCTATGGCTACACCTTC.

This clone appeared a single time. The rearrangement joins TRBV11-2 to TRBJ1-4; D gene uncertain. Germline V CDR1 and CDR2: SGHAT, FQNNGV. The CDR3 runs to 17 residues. V shed 5 bases and J shed 0 bases, with 16 bases lying between them. In DNA, the CDR3 is TGTGCCAGCAGCCTTGGTACCTGGGCTGCAACTAATGAAAAACTGTTTTTT. Amino acids: CASSLGTWAATNEKLFF.

V and J are TRBV3-1 (or the pseudogene TRBV3-2) and TRBJ2-5; D might be TRBD1 (6 bases). Germline CDR1 LGHDT, CDR2 YNNKEL (reference sequence). This CDR3 contains 15 residues. V lost 4 bases and J lost 5, with 17 bases in between. The CDR3 sequence is CASSRSSRTVETQYF. The CDR3 coding sequence is TGTGCCAGCAGCCGTAGCTCCAGGACAGTTGAGACCCAGTACTTC.